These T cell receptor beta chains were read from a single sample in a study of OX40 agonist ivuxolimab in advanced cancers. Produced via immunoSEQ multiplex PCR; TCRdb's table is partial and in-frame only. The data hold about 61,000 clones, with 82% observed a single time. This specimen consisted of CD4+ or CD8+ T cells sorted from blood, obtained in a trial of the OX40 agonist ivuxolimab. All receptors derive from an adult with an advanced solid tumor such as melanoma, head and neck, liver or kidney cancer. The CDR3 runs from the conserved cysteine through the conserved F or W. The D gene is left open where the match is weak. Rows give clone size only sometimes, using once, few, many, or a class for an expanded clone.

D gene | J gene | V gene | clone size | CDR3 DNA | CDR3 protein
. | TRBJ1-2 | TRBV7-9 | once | TGTGCCAGCAGCATTTCGGATGGCTACACCTTC | CASSISDGYTF
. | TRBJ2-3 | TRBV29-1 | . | TGCAGCGTTGAACAACTTACAGGGACAGATACGCAGTATTTT | CSVEQLTGTDTQYF
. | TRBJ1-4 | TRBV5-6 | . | TGTGCCAGCAGCCTCTACACAACTAATGAAAAACTGTTTTTT | CASSLYTTNEKLFF
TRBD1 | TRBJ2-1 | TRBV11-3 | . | TGTGCCAGCAGCTTAGGGCGGGACAGGGGGCGCGATGAGCAGTTCTTC | CASSLGRDRGRDEQFF
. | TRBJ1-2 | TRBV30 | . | TGTGCCTGGAGTGCTGGGGGCGCTAACTATGGCTACACCTTC | CAWSAGGANYGYTF
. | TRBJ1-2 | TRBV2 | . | TGTGCCAGCAGCATAAACAGGGAAAAGGATGGCTACACCTTC | CASSINREKDGYTF
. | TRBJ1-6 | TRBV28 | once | TGTGCCAGCAGTTCGACTTCTCGAGATTCACCCCTCCACTTT | CASSSTSRDSPLHF
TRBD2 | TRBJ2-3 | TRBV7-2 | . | TGTGCCAGCAGGGGGGGACTAGCGGGAGAGGCCAGCACAGATACGCAGTATTTT | CASRGGLAGEASTDTQYF
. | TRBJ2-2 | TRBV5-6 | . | TGTGCCAGCAGCTTGGTGGGGACCGGGGAGCTGTTTTTT | CASSLVGTGELFF
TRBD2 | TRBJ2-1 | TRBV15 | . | TGTGCCACCAGCAGAGGACTAGCGGGAGTTGAGTTCTTC | CATSRGLAGVEFF
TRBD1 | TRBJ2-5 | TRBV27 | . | TGTGCCAGCAGTGCAGGACAGGGGACAGAGACCCAGTACTTC | CASSAGQGTETQYF
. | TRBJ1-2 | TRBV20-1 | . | TGCAGTGGGTGGGGAGACGATGGCTACACCTTC | CSGWGDDGYTF
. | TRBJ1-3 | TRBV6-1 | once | TGTGCCAGCAGTGAGGCGAACTCTGGAAACACCATATATTTT | CASSEANSGNTIYF
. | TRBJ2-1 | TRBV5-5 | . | TGTGCCAGCAGCCTAGGGCCCGCGGGACCCCTGAATGAGCAGTTCTTC | CASSLGPAGPLNEQFF
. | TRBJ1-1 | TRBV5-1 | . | TGCGCCAGCAGCTTGGTCGGTCAGCAGAACACTGAAGCTTTCTTT | CASSLVGQQNTEAFF
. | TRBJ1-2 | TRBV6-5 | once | TGTGCCAGCATGGGCTCCCTTGGGGGCTACACCTTC | CASMGSLGGYTF
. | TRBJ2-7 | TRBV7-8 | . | TGTGCCAGCAGCTTAGAGGATACAGCCTACGAGCAGTACTTC | CASSLEDTAYEQYF
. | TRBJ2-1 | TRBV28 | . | TGTGCCAGTTCCCCGACAGCTGACCCCCCCAATGAGCAGTTCTTC | CASSPTADPPNEQFF
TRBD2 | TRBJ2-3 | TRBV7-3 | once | TGTGCCAGCAGCCCCTGGTCTAGCGGCACCACAGATACGCAGTATTTT | CASSPWSSGTTDTQYF
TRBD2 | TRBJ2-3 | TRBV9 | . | TGTGCCAGCAGCTGGAGCGGGAGTCCCGCAGATACGCAGTATTTT | CASSWSGSPADTQYF
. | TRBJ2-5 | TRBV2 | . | TGTGCCAGCAGTGAAGGACTATTCCAAGAGACCCAGTACTTC | CASSEGLFQETQYF
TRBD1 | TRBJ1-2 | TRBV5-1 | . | TGCGCCAGCAGCGAAGGGACAGGGGGCCGCTATGGCTACACCTTC | CASSEGTGGRYGYTF
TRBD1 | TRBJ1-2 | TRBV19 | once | TGTGCCAGTAGTATGCCCCGACAGGGGGGGCAGGCCTATGGCTACACCTTC | CASSMPRQGGQAYGYTF
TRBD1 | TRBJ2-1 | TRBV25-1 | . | TGTGCCAGCAGTGCAACCTCGGGACAGGTAGGATACAATGAGCAGTTCTTC | CASSATSGQVGYNEQFF
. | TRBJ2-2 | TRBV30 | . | TGTGCCTCCAGGGGACCCGCCGGGACCGGGGAGCTGTTTTTT | CASRGPAGTGELFF
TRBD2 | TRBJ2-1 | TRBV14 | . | TGTGCCAGCAGCCAAGTGGCGGGAGCTATGGACAATGAGCAGTTCTTC | CASSQVAGAMDNEQFF
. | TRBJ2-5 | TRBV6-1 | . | TGTGCCAGCAGTGAAGAGGGGCCAGAGACCCAGTACTTC | CASSEEGPETQYF
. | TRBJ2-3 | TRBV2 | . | TGTGCCAGCAGTGATTTGTCTGCCGGTTCGGCAGATACGCAGTATTTT | CASSDLSAGSADTQYF
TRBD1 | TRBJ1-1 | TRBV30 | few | TGTGCCCGAGACAGGGGATTGAACACTGAAGCTTTCTTT | CARDRGLNTEAFF
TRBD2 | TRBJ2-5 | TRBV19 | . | TGTGCCAGTAGTATAGGCCTAGCGGGAGGGACCCAGTACTTC | CASSIGLAGGTQYF
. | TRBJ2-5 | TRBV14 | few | TGTGCCAGCAGCCAAGTAGAAGAGACCCAGTACTTC | CASSQVEETQYF
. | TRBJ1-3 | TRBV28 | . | TGTGCCAGCAGTCCCCCACCGGTTGGTGGAAACACCATATATTTT | CASSPPPVGGNTIYF
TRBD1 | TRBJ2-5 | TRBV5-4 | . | TGTGCCAGCAGCTTGGCCATGACAGGGGCCCAAGAGACCCAGTACTTC | CASSLAMTGAQETQYF
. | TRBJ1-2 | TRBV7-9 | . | TGTGCCAGCAGTGGGGGAAACTATGGCTACACCTTC | CASSGGNYGYTF
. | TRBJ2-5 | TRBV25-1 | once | TGTGCCAGCAGTGTTGGGGGGAGGGAGACCCAGTACTTC | CASSVGGRETQYF
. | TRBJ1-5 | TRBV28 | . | TGTGCCAGCAGTCTCAATCAGCCCCAGCATTTT | CASSLNQPQHF
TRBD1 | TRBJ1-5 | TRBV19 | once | TGTGCCAGTAGTATAATGAGGGCGGACAGGGCGGGACAGCCCCAGCATTTT | CASSIMRADRAGQPQHF
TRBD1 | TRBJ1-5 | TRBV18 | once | TGTGCCAGCTCACCATCGGACAGGGCTAAAGATCAGCCCCAGCATTTT | CASSPSDRAKDQPQHF
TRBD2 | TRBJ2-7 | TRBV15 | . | TGTGCCACCAGCAGATTTACAACGGCTAGCGGGAGCGACGAGCAGTACTTC | CATSRFTTASGSDEQYF
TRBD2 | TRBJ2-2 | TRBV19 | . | TGTGCCAGTAGGCGAACTAGCGACGCGTCGAACACCGGGGAGCTGTTTTTT | CASRRTSDASNTGELFF
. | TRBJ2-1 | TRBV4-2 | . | TGTGCCAGCAGCCAAGTGAGTCCGGGACTCAACTACAATGAGCAGTTCTTC | CASSQVSPGLNYNEQFF
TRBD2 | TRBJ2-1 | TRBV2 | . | TGTGCCAGCGCTCCGGGACTAGCGGGAGTTAATGAGCAGTTCTTC | CASAPGLAGVNEQFF